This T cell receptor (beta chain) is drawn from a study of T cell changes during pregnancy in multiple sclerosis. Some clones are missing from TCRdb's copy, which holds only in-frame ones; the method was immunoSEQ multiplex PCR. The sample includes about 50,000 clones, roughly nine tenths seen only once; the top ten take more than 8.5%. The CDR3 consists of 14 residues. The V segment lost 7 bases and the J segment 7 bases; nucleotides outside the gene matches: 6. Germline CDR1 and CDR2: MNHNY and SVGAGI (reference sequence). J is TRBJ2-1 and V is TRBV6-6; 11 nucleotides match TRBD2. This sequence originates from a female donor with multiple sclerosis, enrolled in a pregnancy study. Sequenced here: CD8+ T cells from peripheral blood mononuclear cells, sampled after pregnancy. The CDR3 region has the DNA TGTGCCAGCACCATACTAGCGGGGGATAATGAGCAGTTCTTC. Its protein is CASTILAGDNEQFF.